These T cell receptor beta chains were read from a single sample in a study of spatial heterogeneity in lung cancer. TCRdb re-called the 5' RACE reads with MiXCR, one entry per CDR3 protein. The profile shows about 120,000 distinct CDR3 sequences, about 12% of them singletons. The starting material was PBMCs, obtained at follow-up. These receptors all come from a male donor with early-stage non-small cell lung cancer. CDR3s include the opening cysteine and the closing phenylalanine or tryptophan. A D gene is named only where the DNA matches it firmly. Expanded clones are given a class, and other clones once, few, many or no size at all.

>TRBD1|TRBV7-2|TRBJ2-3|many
TGTGCCAGCAGCCCAAACGCCCGAGGGGGCGGAGATACGCAGTATTTT
CASSPNARGGGDTQYF
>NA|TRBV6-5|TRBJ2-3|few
TGTGCCAGCAGTTACTCGATCCGGGATACGCAGTATTTT
CASSYSIRDTQYF
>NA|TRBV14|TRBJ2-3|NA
TGTGCCAGCAGCCCTTTCGAACGGTGGACCACAGATACGCAGTATTTT
CASSPFERWTTDTQYF
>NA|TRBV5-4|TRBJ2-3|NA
TGTGCCAGCAGCTACCGCAGTGGATCATATACGCAGTATTTT
CASSYRSGSYTQYF
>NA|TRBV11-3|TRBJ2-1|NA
TGTGCCAGCAGCTCCCCCTACAATGAGCAGTTCTTC
CASSSPYNEQFF
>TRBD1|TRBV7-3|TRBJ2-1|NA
TGTGCCAGCAGCCCCGACAGGGCAGTTCAGTTCTTC
CASSPDRAVQFF
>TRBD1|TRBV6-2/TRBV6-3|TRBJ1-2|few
TGTGCCAGCAGCAGACAGGGGTACAACTATGGCTACACCTTT
CASSRQGYNYGYTF
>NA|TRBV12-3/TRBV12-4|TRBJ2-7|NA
TGTGCCAGCAGTTTGGCCCAACCCCCGAACGAGCAGTACTTC
CASSLAQPPNEQYF
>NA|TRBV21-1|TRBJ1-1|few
TGTGCCAGCAGCAAACCCTGGGACATTCTCCTTTTTGGGTGGCACACTGAAGCTTTCTTT
CASSKPWDILLFGWHTEAFF
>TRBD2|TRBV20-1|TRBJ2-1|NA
TGCAGTGCTAGAGTACCCGGGACTAGCCCCTACAATGAGCAGTTCTTC
CSARVPGTSPYNEQFF
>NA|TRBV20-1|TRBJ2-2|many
TGCAGTGCTATAGTGGGGAACACCGGGGAGCTGTTTTTT
CSAIVGNTGELFF
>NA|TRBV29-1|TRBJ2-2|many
TGCAGCGTTGACCGGGGGCATACCGGGGAGCTGTTTTTT
CSVDRGHTGELFF
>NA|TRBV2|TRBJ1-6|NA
TGTGCCAGCAAAACCGGGACGGGAACTAATTCACCCCTCCACTTT
CASKTGTGTNSPLHF
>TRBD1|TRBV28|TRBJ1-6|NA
TGTGCCAGCAGCCGAAGGGGGCTTAGTAATTCACCCCTCCACTTT
CASSRRGLSNSPLHF
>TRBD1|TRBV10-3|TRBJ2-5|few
TGTGCCATCAGCGATACAGGGGGCCAGACCCAGTACTTC
CAISDTGGQTQYF
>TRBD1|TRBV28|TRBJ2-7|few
TGTGCCAGCAGCCACCGGGACAGGGGTGGCGAGCAGTACTTC
CASSHRDRGGEQYF
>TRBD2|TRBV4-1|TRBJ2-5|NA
TGCGCCAGCAGCCCGGGACTAGCGGGGGGGAAGGAAGAGACCCAGTACTTC
CASSPGLAGGKEETQYF
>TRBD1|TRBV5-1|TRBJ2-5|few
TGCGCCAGCAGCTACTCCGGACAGGACCAAGAGACCCAGTACTTC
CASSYSGQDQETQYF
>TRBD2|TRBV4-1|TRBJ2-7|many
TGCGCCAGCAGCCCGCGGGGGACCTACGAGCAGTACTTC
CASSPRGTYEQYF
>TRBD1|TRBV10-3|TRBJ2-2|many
TGTGCCATCAGTGCCCAGACAGGGGCGAACACCGGGGAGCTGTTTTTT
CAISAQTGANTGELFF
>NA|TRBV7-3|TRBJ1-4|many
TGTGCCAGCAGCCTAAATGGACAGTCAACTAATGAAAAACTGTTTTTT
CASSLNGQSTNEKLFF
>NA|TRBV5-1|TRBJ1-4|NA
TGCGCCAGCAGCTTGTCAAGGAGACCCAATGAAAAACTGTTTTTT
CASSLSRRPNEKLFF
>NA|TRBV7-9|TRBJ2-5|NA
TGTGCCAGCAGCTCGAGGGGGGCCCAGTACTTC
CASSSRGAQYF
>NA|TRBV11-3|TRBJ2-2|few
TGTGCCAGCAGCTTAGTCGGGCACACCGGGGAGCTGTTTTTT
CASSLVGHTGELFF
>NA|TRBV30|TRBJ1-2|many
TGTGCCTGGAGTGCAGGACTAGGTGGCTACACCTTC
CAWSAGLGGYTF
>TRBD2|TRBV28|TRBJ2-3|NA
TGTGCCAGCACCGAGGGAGGGGTGCGAGGCACAGATACGCAGTATTTT
CASTEGGVRGTDTQYF
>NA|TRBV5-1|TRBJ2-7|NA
TGCGCCAGCAGGGCTGACAACTACGAGCAGTACTTC
CASRADNYEQYF
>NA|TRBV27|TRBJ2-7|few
TGTGCCAGTCAGGGGGGGCTAGTCTACGAGCAGTACTTC
CASQGGLVYEQYF